This is a list of T cell receptor beta chains from one sample in a study of T cell changes during pregnancy in multiple sclerosis. Generated by immunoSEQ multiplex PCR, the TCRdb table keeps only in-frame clones and is missing some. The repertoire holds approximately 68,000 clones, with 91% as singletons. The sequenced sample was peripheral blood, obtained in the third trimester of pregnancy. The receptors originated from a female donor in good health, enrolled as a control in a pregnancy study. CDR3s include the opening cysteine and the closing phenylalanine or tryptophan. Fields, in order: clone size, J gene, CDR3 length, V gene, D gene, CDR3 DNA, CDR3 protein. The D gene is left open where the match is weak. Clone size is not always given. Where it is, it says once, few, many or a class for expanded clones.

size: -
J: TRBJ2-2
length: 15
V: TRBV6-1
D: -
DNA: TGTGCCAGCAGTGAACGGGGCAGGGGGGACGAGGAGCTGTTTTTT
CDR3: CASSERGRGDEELFF

size: -
J: TRBJ2-5
length: 14
V: TRBV11-1
D: TRBD2
DNA: TGTGCCAGCAGCTTATTAGCGGGGCGAGAGACCCAGTACTTC
CDR3: CASSLLAGRETQYF

size: -
J: TRBJ1-4
length: 15
V: TRBV7-2
D: -
DNA: TGTGCCAGCAGCTTAGCGTACAGGTTCAATGAAAAACTGTTTTTT
CDR3: CASSLAYRFNEKLFF

size: -
J: TRBJ2-1
length: 15
V: TRBV6-6
D: TRBD2
DNA: TGTGCCAGCAGTCCTAGCGGGAGGGCCTACAATGAGCAGTTCTTC
CDR3: CASSPSGRAYNEQFF

size: once
J: TRBJ1-4
length: 16
V: TRBV9
D: TRBD1
DNA: TGTGCCAGCAGCCTATTGGACAGGGGGATTAATGAAAAACTGTTTTTT
CDR3: CASSLLDRGINEKLFF

size: -
J: TRBJ2-7
length: 11
V: TRBV5-1
D: -
DNA: TGCGCCAGCAGCTTGGTGGAGGAGCAGTACTTC
CDR3: CASSLVEEQYF

size: -
J: TRBJ2-3
length: 18
V: TRBV5-1
D: TRBD2
DNA: TGCGCCAGCAGCTTGGCCGTCCGGGGCGGCGGGAGGGCAGATACGCAGTATTTT
CDR3: CASSLAVRGGGRADTQYF

size: -
J: TRBJ2-1
length: 13
V: TRBV6-1
D: TRBD1
DNA: TGTGCCAGCAGTGAGAGACAGGGCAATGAGCAGTTCTTC
CDR3: CASSERQGNEQFF

size: -
J: TRBJ2-1
length: 15
V: TRBV5-8
D: TRBD1
DNA: TGTGCCAGCAGCTTGGGGACAGGTTGGTACAATGAGCAGTTCTTC
CDR3: CASSLGTGWYNEQFF

size: -
J: TRBJ2-1
length: 16
V: TRBV5-4
D: TRBD2
DNA: TGTGCCAGCAGCTTGGAGGGGACTAGCGGGGGGAGTGAGCAGTTCTTC
CDR3: CASSLEGTSGGSEQFF

size: -
J: TRBJ1-5
length: 17
V: TRBV21-1
D: -
DNA: TGTGCCAGCAGCACTAGGACAGGAGTGTGGTGGGATCAGCCCCAGCATTTT
CDR3: CASSTRTGVWWDQPQHF

size: -
J: TRBJ2-3
length: 14
V: TRBV5-1
D: -
DNA: TGCGCCAGCAGCTGGCGCCCCCTCGGGGTTATGCAGTATTTT
CDR3: CASSWRPLGVMQYF

size: -
J: TRBJ1-2
length: 15
V: TRBV5-1
D: TRBD1
DNA: TGCGCCAGCAGCTCCGGGACAGGGGGCCGTCCGGGCTACACCTTC
CDR3: CASSSGTGGRPGYTF

size: -
J: TRBJ2-2
length: 15
V: TRBV5-5
D: TRBD2
DNA: TGTGCCAGCAGCCGGACTAGCGAGGGAAGCGGGGAGCTGTTTTTT
CDR3: CASSRTSEGSGELFF

size: few
J: TRBJ1-1
length: 15
V: TRBV5-1
D: -
DNA: TGCGCCAGCAGCAGGTTTCCCGAAGGGGACACTGAAGCTTTCTTT
CDR3: CASSRFPEGDTEAFF